One and the same sample provided the 31 T cell receptor beta chains below, sequenced in a study of blood T cells in healthy people across ages. Sample-barcoded 5' priming and a J-beta primer mix drove a second PCR of roughly 7 to 11 cycles. One entry per CDR3 protein results from TCRdb running MiXCR on the 5' RACE reads. This table has around 1,700,000 distinct CDR3 sequences, roughly 27% appearing once. Sequenced sample: blood. These receptors originate from a woman aged 25 to 39 in good health.

This clonotype showed up just a few times. This clone may be a read error of a much larger clone one base away. The chain combines TRBV4-1 with TRBJ2-7, with 8 bases lining up with TRBD2. This CDR3 contains 16 residues. J gave up 1 base and V 4 bases, and 9 bases lay outside the gene matches. CDR1 MGHRA and CDR2 YSYEKL come from the germline V gene. CDR3: CASSLGAGLESYEQYF. DNA for the CDR3: TGCGCCAGCAGCCTCGGGGCGGGACTAGAATCCTACGAGCAGTACTTC.

Only a few counts were recorded for this clonotype. The chain has TRBV20-1 and TRBJ2-7; no reliable D call. The length of the CDR3 is 14 residues. V lost 0 bases and J 2 bases, leaving 11 bases between the germline ends. From germline, CDR1 is DFQATT and CDR2 SNEGSKA (reference sequence). DNA of the CDR3: TGCAGTGCTAGAGATAGTGTCGGAGCCTACGAGCAGTACTTC. Translation gives CSARDSVGAYEQYF.

In this sample, this clonotype turned up many times. The chain joins TRBV7-2 to TRBJ2-1, with 16 nucleotides matching TRBD2. J lost 5 bases, V lost 8 bases, and 6 bases had no gene match. The germline gives CDR1 SGHTA, CDR2 FQGNSA. This CDR3 spans 16 amino acids. CDR3 in amino acids: CASSLGLAGGDNEQFF. The CDR3 nucleotides read TGTGCCAGCTCACTGGGACTAGCGGGAGGGGACAATGAGCAGTTCTTC.

This clonotype was picked up a small number of times. The rearrangement uses TRBV18 and TRBJ2-1; no firm D call. V was shortened by 5 bases and J by 9 bases, with 8 bases between the two germline ends. Germline V gene lookup returns CDR1 KGHSH and CDR2 LQKENI. The CDR3 is 11 residues long. Here the CDR3 reads CASSTGIEQFF. The CDR3 nucleotides are TGTGCCAGCTCAACGGGTATTGAGCAGTTCTTC.

In this sample, this clonotype turned up many times. The chain combines TRBV20-1 with TRBJ2-5; D remains ambiguous. CDR1 is DFQATT, CDR2 SNEGSKA, per germline (reference sequence). The CDR3 is 14 residues long. V lost 0 bases, J lost 3 bases, and 11 bases lay in between. CDR3 nucleotide sequence: TGCAGTGCTAGAGATCCGACGAGAGAAGAGACCCAGTACTTC. Residues: CSARDPTREETQYF.

This clonotype was found a few times. The J gene is TRBJ1-6, the V gene TRBV20-1; TRBD1 is a possible D gene (5 bases). There are 13 residues in the CDR3. CDR1 is DFQATT and CDR2 is SNEGSKA in the germline V gene (reference sequence). The ends were cut back, 5 bases at V and 10 bases at J, with 15 bases in the middle. The CDR3: CSAHEGGGSPLHF. CDR3 coding DNA: TGCAGTGCTCATGAGGGTGGGGGGTCACCCCTCCACTTT.

As to this clonotype: One end of the junction varies from germline; a read error may be responsible. The gene calls are TRBV5-1 and TRBJ2-2; D may be TRBD2 (6 bases). The CDR3 is 13 residues long. CDR1 and CDR2 from the germline V gene are SGHRS and YFSETQ. The CDR3 here is CASSLEGTGGLFF. The CDR3 coding sequence is TGCGCCAGCAGCTTGGAAGGGACCGGGGGGCTGTTTTTT.

This clonotype was counted a single time. J is TRBJ1-6 and V is TRBV3-1; D remains unclear. Germline CDR1 and CDR2: LGHDT and YNNKEL (reference sequence). The CDR3 consists of 15 residues. Trimming stripped 0 bases from V and 8 bases from J, with 11 bases between. DNA of the CDR3: TGTGCCAGCAGCCAAGAGTCGGACGGATATTCACCCCTCCACTTT. This gives the protein CASSQESDGYSPLHF.

In this sample, this clonotype turned up a few times. The chain joins TRBV7-2 to TRBJ2-7, with TRBD2 identical over 8 bases. Germline CDR1 SGHTA, CDR2 FQGNSA. The CDR3 is 16 amino acids. Losses at the gene ends were 0 bases for V and 4 bases for J; bases not matched to a gene: 8. The CDR3 nucleotides read TGTGCCAGCAGCTTAGCGGCGGGAGGTGGGACGTACGAGCAGTACTTC. This codes for CASSLAAGGGTYEQYF.

This chain uses TRBV9 with TRBJ2-1; TRBD2 is a possible D gene (6 bases). The CDR3 is 18 residues long. In germline, CDR1 is SGDLS, CDR2 YYNGEE. Trimming stripped 4 bases from V and 0 bases from J, with 20 bases between. CDR3 amino acids: CASSSRRDSQSSYNEQFF. The CDR3 region has the DNA TGTGCCAGCAGCTCTCGCCGGGACTCACAAAGCTCCTACAATGAGCAGTTCTTC.

Only a few counts were recorded for this clonotype. A much bigger clone sits one base away, suggesting this may be a read error. The rearrangement links TRBV7-9 to TRBJ1-6, with TRBD1 matching over 8 bases. Germline CDR1 SEHNR, CDR2 FQNEAQ (reference sequence). The CDR3 extends over 14 amino acids. CDR3 protein: CASSWTGTNSPPHF. Written as DNA, the CDR3 is TGTGCCAGCAGCTGGACAGGGACTAATTCACCCCCCCACTTT.

This clonotype appeared many times. The rearrangement uses TRBV12-5 and TRBJ2-7; D is uncertain. Germline V lookup: CDR1 LGHNT, CDR2 FRNRAP. This CDR3 is 12 amino acids long. Trimming removed 3 bases from V and 6 bases from J, with 9 bases in between. As DNA, the CDR3 is TGTGCTAGTGGTTTTAAGCCTACCGAGCAGTACTTC. This translates into CASGFKPTEQYF.

The V and J genes are TRBV27 and TRBJ2-1; 7 nucleotides line up with TRBD2. The trim removed 3 bases at V and 5 bases at J, leaving 7 bases unmatched. Germline V gives CDR1 MNHEY, CDR2 SMNVEV (reference sequence). The CDR3 has 15 residues. CDR3 coding DNA: TGTGCCAGCAGTTTGCTGGAGCGGGGTCACAATGAGCAGTTCTTC. Amino acids: CASSLLERGHNEQFF.

This clonotype has more than one count but fewer than ten. The chain uses TRBV7-9 and TRBJ2-5; the match to TRBD1 covers 10 bases. The CDR3 extends over 13 amino acids. Losses at the gene ends were 8 bases for V and 5 bases for J; bases not matched to a gene: 5. Germline V gives CDR1 SEHNR, CDR2 FQNEAQ (reference sequence). As DNA, the CDR3 is TGTGCCAGCGGGACAGGGGTTTTGGAGACCCAGTACTTC. This gives the protein CASGTGVLETQYF.

In its sample, this clonotype was seen a few times. This chain uses TRBV9 with TRBJ2-7; 7 nucleotides line up with TRBD2. Germline assignment: CDR1 SGDLS and CDR2 YYNGEE. This CDR3 has 13 residues. The V gene end was trimmed by 0 bases and the J gene end by 6 bases; junction bases not matched to a gene: 3. The CDR3 sequence: CASSVEAGAEQYF. The CDR3 coding sequence is TGTGCCAGCAGCGTAGAGGCGGGAGCCGAGCAGTACTTC.

This clonotype has more than one count but fewer than ten. A read error is possible here, since a much larger clone lies one base away. The chain has TRBV7-2 and TRBJ2-1; D is undetermined. The end of the DNA aligns better with TRBJ2-7, so the J call may be wrong. This CDR3 has 16 amino acids. Germline V CDR1 and CDR2: SGHTA, FQGNSA. CDR3 sequence (DNA): TGTGCCAGCAGATTAACCCGGGCTCCACTCTACAATGAGCAGTACTTC. Amino acid sequence: CASRLTRAPLYNEQYF.

The chain employs TRBV15 and TRBJ2-6; D is tentatively TRBD1 or TRBD2 (5 bases each). Germline CDR1 is LNHNV and CDR2 is YYDKDF (reference sequence). Trimming left V 5 bases short and J 0 bases short, with 20 bases between. The CDR3 is 19 residues long. The CDR3 reads CATSGIRDGVFSGANVLTF. The CDR3 DNA follows: TGTGCCACCAGCGGTATCCGGGACGGAGTTTTCTCTGGGGCCAACGTCCTGACTTTC.

This rearrangement joins TRBV4-3 to TRBJ2-3; D possibly uses TRBD1 or TRBD2 (5 bases each). The germline CDR1 and CDR2 sequences are LGHNA and YSLEER. V lost 3 bases and J 6 bases, leaving 13 bases between the germline ends. This CDR3 has 14 amino acids. As DNA, the CDR3 is TGCGCCAGCAGCCAGACGGGGACGGGGGATACGCAGTATTTT. It codes for CASSQTGTGDTQYF.

The chain carries TRBV12-3 or TRBV12-4 and TRBJ1-2, with TRBD1 matching 7 bases. The CDR3 is 14 amino acids. V lost 6 bases and J lost 1; bases outside the gene matches: 5. The DNA for the CDR3 is TGTGCCAGCAGATCAGGGGGGGTTAACTATGGCTACACCTTC. As protein: CASRSGGVNYGYTF.

This clonotype was detected only a few times. The V and J genes are TRBV27 and TRBJ2-7; D might be TRBD1 (6 bases). In germline, CDR1 is MNHEY, CDR2 SMNVEV (reference sequence). V lost 2 bases to trimming and J lost 3 bases, with 17 bases between them. This CDR3 region has 16 residues. The DNA of the CDR3 is TGTGCCAGCAGTTTAGGCTGGGGGCAGGGCCTCTACGAGCAGTACTTC. Translation: CASSLGWGQGLYEQYF.

The table lists this clonotype with a few counts. J is TRBJ1-5 and V is TRBV3-1; D may be TRBD1 (5 bases). Germline CDR1 is LGHDT and CDR2 is YNNKEL (reference sequence). The CDR3 contains 13 residues. Trimming left V 5 bases short and J 6 bases short, with 11 bases between. This chain's CDR3 is CASSERGAQPQHF. CDR3 sequence (DNA): TGTGCCAGCAGCGAGAGGGGCGCTCAGCCCCAGCATTTT.

A few counts support this clonotype. This sequence joins TRBV2 and TRBJ2-5; 9 nucleotides match TRBD2. Germline V lookup: CDR1 SNHLY, CDR2 FYNNEI. The J segment lost 6 bases and the V segment lost 6 bases, leaving 5 bases of the junction unmatched. This CDR3 region has 13 residues. In nucleotides, the CDR3 is TGTGCCAGCAGAAACAGCGGGGGGCAGACCCAGTACTTC. Translation: CASRNSGGQTQYF.

This clonotype was picked up one time. The chain is built from TRBV5-4 and TRBJ2-7; D not resolved. Germline assignment: CDR1 SGHNT and CDR2 YYREEE (reference sequence). Trimming took off 1 base at V and 1 base at J, with 12 bases between the two ends. The CDR3 has 15 amino acids. The chain's CDR3 is CASSLIEDESYEQYF. CDR3 in DNA: TGTGCCAGCAGCTTGATAGAGGACGAATCCTACGAGCAGTACTTC. Variable domain in full (rest from reference TRBV5-4 and TRBJ2-7): ETGVTQSPTHLIKTRGQQVTLRCSSQSGHNTVSWYQQALGQGPQFIFQYYREEENGRGNFPPRFSGLQFPNYSSELNVNALELDDSALYLCASSLIEDESYEQYFGPGTRLTVT.

This clonotype was found a few times. J is TRBJ2-2 and V is TRBV7-9, with D maybe TRBD1 (6 bases). The CDR3 consists of 20 residues. Germline values: CDR1 SEHNR, CDR2 FQNEAQ (reference sequence). Trimming took 2 bases from V and 5 from J, leaving 27 bases between them. CDR3 amino acids: CASSLSSRSEVIRGTGELFF. The CDR3 DNA follows: TGTGCCAGCAGCTTAAGTTCCCGGAGCGAGGTCATCAGGGGTACCGGGGAGCTGTTTTTT.

The rearrangement links TRBV6-2 or TRBV6-3 to TRBJ2-1, with D maybe TRBD1 (5 bases). This CDR3 comprises 14 residues. V was trimmed by 5 bases and J by 7 bases, leaving 15 bases between them. Germline assignment: CDR1 MNHEY and CDR2 SVGEGT. CDR3 loop: CASSTSRVENEQFF. The CDR3 region has the DNA TGTGCCAGCAGTACATCCAGGGTGGAGAATGAGCAGTTCTTC.

This clonotype was picked up a small number of times. At one of its ends the junction is not consistent with the germline gene, which may arise from a read error. The chain recombines TRBV20-1 with TRBJ2-3, with D possibly TRBD2 on 6 matching bases. The CDR3 spans 14 residues. Germline assignment: CDR1 DFQATT and CDR2 SNEGSKA (reference sequence). The CDR3 here is CSARGGVYTDMQYF. As DNA, the CDR3 is TGCAGTGCTAGAGGGGGGGTATACACAGATATGCAGTATTTT.

The DNA for the CDR3 is TGCAGTGCTCCCCGGACTAGAAGCCTCACAGATACGCAGTATTTT. Protein sequence: CSAPRTRSLTDTQYF. This chain connects TRBV20-1 to TRBJ2-3; 7 nucleotides line up with TRBD2. Losses at the gene ends were 5 bases for V and 2 bases for J; bases not matched to a gene: 10. From germline, CDR1 is DFQATT and CDR2 SNEGSKA (reference sequence). The CDR3 has 15 amino acids.

Of note for this clonotype: A read error may explain this, as a much larger clone is one base away. The V and J genes are TRBV20-1 and TRBJ2-1; TRBD2 matches 8 bases. The DNA end favors TRBJ2-7, so the J call may be wrong. CDR1 and CDR2 (germline): DFQATT, SNEGSKA (reference sequence). This CDR3 is built from 16 residues. Written as DNA, the CDR3 is TGCAGTGCTAGAGAGGGTGGCGGGAGGCCCTACAATGAGCAGTACTTC. It translates to CSAREGGGRPYNEQYF.

This clonotype was found a few times. This chain joins TRBV7-9 and TRBJ2-2; the D call may be TRBD1 or TRBD2 (6 bases each). Trimming removed 7 bases from V and 1 base from J, with 19 bases in between. The CDR3 extends over 17 amino acids. CDR1 is SEHNR and CDR2 is FQNEAQ in the germline V gene (reference sequence). In DNA form, the CDR3 reads TGTGCCAGCACCCGGCCCGGGGGCGGAAGGAACACCGGGGAGCTGTTTTTT. Translation: CASTRPGGGRNTGELFF. The whole variable domain, remainder taken from reference TRBV7-9 and TRBJ2-2, is DTGVSQNPRHKITKRGQNVTFRCDPISEHNRLYWYRQTLGQGPEFLTYFQNEAQLEKSRLLSDRFSAERPKGSFSTLEIQRTEQGDSAMYLCASTRPGGGRNTGELFFGEGSRLTVL.

In the case of this clonotype: This may be a read error, as it is one base from a much larger clone. The J gene is TRBJ2-7, the V gene TRBV18; D perhaps matches TRBD1 (7 bases). The CDR3 sequence is 14 residues long. CDR1 KGHSH and CDR2 LQKENI come from the germline V gene. V was trimmed by 7 bases and J by 7 bases, leaving 20 bases between them. This CDR3 is CASFPGGQGGEQYF. CDR3 nucleotides: TGTGCCAGCTTTCCAGGGGGGCAGGGCGGTGAGCAGTACTTC.

V and J are TRBV7-9 and TRBJ2-4, with D possibly matching TRBD1 (6 bases). The CDR3 runs to 16 residues. Germline assignment: CDR1 SEHNR and CDR2 FQNEAQ (reference sequence). The V end lost 7 bases, the J end lost 13 bases, and 29 bases lay between the germline ends. CDR3 sequence (DNA): TGTGCCAGCACCAGGGGAAGCGGCGGCCTCACAGATACGCAGTACTTC. Translation gives CASTRGSGGLTDTQYF.